This T cell receptor (beta chain) derives from a study of T cells in Graves' hyperthyroidism and ophthalmopathy. Study overall: Staff took peripheral blood when the initial diagnosis was made, before any treatment began. Study-level findings and limits: Separation of ophthalmopathy from stable hyperthyroidism was achieved by a 13 V-J model.

Uncontrolled infection, other autoimmune disease, pregnancy or lactation led to exclusion. The authors obtained PBMCs from over 8 ml of fresh peripheral blood. In its sample, this clonotype was seen many times. The antigen is unknown. TCR beta CDR3 sequences were amplified from RNA transcripts. The study used the HTBI primer set for a first-round RT-PCR of the TCR CDR3. TCRdb itself ran the multiplex PCR reads through MiXCR, one entry per CDR3 protein. The table includes under 450,000 distinct CDR3 sequences, 15% to 17% detected once. Sequencing input: blood. This receptor was obtained from a woman aged 18-29 years with Graves' hyperthyroidism.

The CDR3 is CASSADRGMAYGYTF. The CDR3 coding sequence is TGTGCCAGCAGCGCGGACAGGGGCATGGCCTATGGCTACACCTTC. V is TRBV9 and J is TRBJ1-2, with 9 nucleotides matching TRBD1. Unmatched junction bases numbered 7, after V lost 3 bases and J lost 4 bases. Germline V lookup: CDR1 SGDLS, CDR2 YYNGEE. This CDR3 spans 15 amino acids.